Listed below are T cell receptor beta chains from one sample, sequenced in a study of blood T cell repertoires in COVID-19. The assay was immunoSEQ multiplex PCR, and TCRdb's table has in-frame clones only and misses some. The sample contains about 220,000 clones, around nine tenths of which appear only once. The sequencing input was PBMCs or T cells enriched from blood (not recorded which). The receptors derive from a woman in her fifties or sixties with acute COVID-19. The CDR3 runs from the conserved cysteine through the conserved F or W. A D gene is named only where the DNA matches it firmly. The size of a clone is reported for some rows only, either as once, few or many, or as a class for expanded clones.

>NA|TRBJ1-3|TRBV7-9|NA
TGTGCCAGCAGCTTAAGCCAGGGGAGGGACACCATATATTTT
CASSLSQGRDTIYF
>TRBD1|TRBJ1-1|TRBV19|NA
TGTGCCAGTAGACCAGGGGGCGCAAACACTGAAGCTTTCTTT
CASRPGGANTEAFF
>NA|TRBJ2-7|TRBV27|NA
TGTGCCAGCAGTTTAAAGGTCGCAGGGGCCTCCTACGAGCAGTACTTC
CASSLKVAGASYEQYF
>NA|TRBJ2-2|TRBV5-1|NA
TGCGCCAGCAGCGGCCCGGGACAACTGAACACCGGGGAGCTGTTTTTT
CASSGPGQLNTGELFF
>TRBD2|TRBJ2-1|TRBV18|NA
TGTGCCAGCTCACCACAGACTAGCGGGGACTTGTACAATGAGCAGTTCTTC
CASSPQTSGDLYNEQFF
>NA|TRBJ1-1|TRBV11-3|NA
TGTGCCAGCAGCTTAGGGCAGGGGAGCACTGAAGCTTTCTTT
CASSLGQGSTEAFF
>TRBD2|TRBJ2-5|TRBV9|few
TGTGCCAGCAGCGCCCTGGGACTAGCGGGAGGGGTAGAGACCCAGTACTTC
CASSALGLAGGVETQYF
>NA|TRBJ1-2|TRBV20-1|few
TGCAGTGCTCCGGGGGGCTACACCTTC
CSAPGGYTF
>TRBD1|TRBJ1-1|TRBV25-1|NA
TGTGCCAGCATGGTTCTCGGAACAGGGGGCACTGAAGCTTTCTTT
CASMVLGTGGTEAFF
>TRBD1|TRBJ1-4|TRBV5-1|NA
TGCGCCAGCAGCTTACAGGGGGCGCGTGAAAAACTGTTTTTT
CASSLQGAREKLFF
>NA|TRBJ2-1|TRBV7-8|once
TGTGCCAGCAGCTTACTGGGGCTACGGTACAATGAGCAGTTCTTC
CASSLLGLRYNEQFF
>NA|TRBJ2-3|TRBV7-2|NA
TGTGCCAGCAGCTTACAGGGGTTCACAGATACGCAGTATTTT
CASSLQGFTDTQYF
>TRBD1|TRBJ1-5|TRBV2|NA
TGTGCCAGCAGTTTCGGGAGGGGGCCTAATCAGCCCCAGCATTTT
CASSFGRGPNQPQHF
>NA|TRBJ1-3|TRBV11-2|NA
TGTGCCAGCAGCCACGAGGGAAACACCATATATTTT
CASSHEGNTIYF
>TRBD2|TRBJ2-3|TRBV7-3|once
TGTGCCAGCAGCACGGGACTAGCGGGGTCTGATACGCAGTATTTT
CASSTGLAGSDTQYF
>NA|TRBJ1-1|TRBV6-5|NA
TGTGCCAGCAGTTACCCAGATCGCACTGAAGCTTTCTTT
CASSYPDRTEAFF
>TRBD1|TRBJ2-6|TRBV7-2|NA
TGTGCCAGCAACTTGCTGGGACAGGACTTCTCTGGGGCCAACGTCCTGACTTTC
CASNLLGQDFSGANVLTF